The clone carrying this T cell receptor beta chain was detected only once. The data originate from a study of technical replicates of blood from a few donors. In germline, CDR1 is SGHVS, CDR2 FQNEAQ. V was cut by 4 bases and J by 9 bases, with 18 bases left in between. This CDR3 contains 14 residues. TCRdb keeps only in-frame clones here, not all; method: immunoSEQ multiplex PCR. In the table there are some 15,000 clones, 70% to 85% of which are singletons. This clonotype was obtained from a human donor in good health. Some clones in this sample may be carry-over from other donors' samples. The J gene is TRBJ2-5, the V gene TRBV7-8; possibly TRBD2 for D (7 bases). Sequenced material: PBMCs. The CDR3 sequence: CASSSTGGPGAQYF. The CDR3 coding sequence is TGTGCCAGCAGCTCAACCGGGGGGCCTGGAGCCCAGTACTTC.